The T cell receptor beta chain described here comes from a study of T-cell memory formation after mild COVID-19. Via MiXCR, TCRdb re-called the 5' RACE reads, giving one row per CDR3 protein. Among hundreds of thousands of distinct CDR3 sequences, about 20% were seen once, and the ten largest hold roughly 9.1%. With regard to this clonotype: Because the CDR3's place on the DNA is in doubt, the DNA is left out and the CDR3 is given as listed by TCRdb.

Germline V gene lookup returns CDR1 SGHRS and CDR2 YFSETQ. The CDR3 sequence runs 14 residues, both termini included. Sequenced sample: PBMCs or a T cell subset sorted from them (not recorded which). This rearrangement joins TRBV5-1 to TRBJ2-2; the table's D call of TRBD2 was not tested on the DNA. The sequence derives from an adult woman who had mild COVID-19 (a few samples of this study predate the infection). Cell type and time point are not known. The CDR3 reads CASSLTRGPGSCFF.